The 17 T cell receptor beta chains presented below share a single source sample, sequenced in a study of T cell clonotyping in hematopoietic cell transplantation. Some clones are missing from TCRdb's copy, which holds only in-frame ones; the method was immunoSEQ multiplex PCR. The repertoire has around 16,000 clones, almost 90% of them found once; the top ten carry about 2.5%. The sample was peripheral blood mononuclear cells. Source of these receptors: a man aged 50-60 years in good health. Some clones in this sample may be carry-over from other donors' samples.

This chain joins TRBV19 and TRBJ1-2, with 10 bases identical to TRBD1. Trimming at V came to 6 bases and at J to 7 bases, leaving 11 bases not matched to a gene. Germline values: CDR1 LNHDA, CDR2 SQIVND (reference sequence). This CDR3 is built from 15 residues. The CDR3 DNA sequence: TGTGCCAGTAGCCCGCAAGGACAGGGGGGACTTGGCTACACCTTC. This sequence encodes CASSPQGQGGLGYTF.

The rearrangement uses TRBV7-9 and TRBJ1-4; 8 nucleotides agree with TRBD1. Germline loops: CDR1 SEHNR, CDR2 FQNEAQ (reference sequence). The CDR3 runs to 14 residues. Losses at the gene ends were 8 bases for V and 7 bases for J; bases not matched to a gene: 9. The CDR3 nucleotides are TGTGCCAGCTCCGCGTGGACAGGGTTTGAAAAACTGTTTTTT. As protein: CASSAWTGFEKLFF.

CDR3 region: CASSLGEGAYEQYF. DNA for the CDR3: TGTGCCAGCAGCTTAGGGGAGGGGGCCTACGAGCAGTACTTC. V and J are TRBV7-2 and TRBJ2-7; a possible D gene is TRBD2 (7 bases). The CDR3 loop spans 14 amino acids. V shed 1 base and J shed 2 bases, with 9 bases lying between them. Germline V gives CDR1 SGHTA, CDR2 FQGNSA.

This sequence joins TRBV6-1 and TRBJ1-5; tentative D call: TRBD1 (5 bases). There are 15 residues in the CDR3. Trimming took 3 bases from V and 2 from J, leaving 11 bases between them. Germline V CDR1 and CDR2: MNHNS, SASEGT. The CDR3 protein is CASSELRTRNQPQHF. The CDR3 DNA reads TGTGCCAGCAGTGAGCTCAGGACACGCAATCAGCCCCAGCATTTT.

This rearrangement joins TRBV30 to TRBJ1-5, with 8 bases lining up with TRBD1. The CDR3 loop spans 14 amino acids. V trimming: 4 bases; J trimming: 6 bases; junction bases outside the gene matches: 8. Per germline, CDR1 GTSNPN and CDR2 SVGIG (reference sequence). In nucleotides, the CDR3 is TGTGCCTGGAAGGAAGGGACAGGCGGTCAGCCCCAGCATTTT. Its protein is CAWKEGTGGQPQHF.

The DNA for the CDR3 is TGTGCCAGCAGCCGTGGACAGGGCAGTTCACCCCTCCACTTT. Protein: CASSRGQGSSPLHF. The V call is TRBV7-9, the J call TRBJ1-6, with 8 bases lining up with TRBD1. V gave up 5 bases and J gave up 9 bases; unmatched junction bases: 6. Germline CDR1 SEHNR, CDR2 FQNEAQ (reference sequence). This CDR3 has 14 amino acids.

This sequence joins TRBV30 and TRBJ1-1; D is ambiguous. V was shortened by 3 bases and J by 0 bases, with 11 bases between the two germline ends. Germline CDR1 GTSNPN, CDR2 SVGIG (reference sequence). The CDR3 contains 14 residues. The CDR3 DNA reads TGTGCCTGGAGGTCGACATCGTTGAACACTGAAGCTTTCTTT. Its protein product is CAWRSTSLNTEAFF.

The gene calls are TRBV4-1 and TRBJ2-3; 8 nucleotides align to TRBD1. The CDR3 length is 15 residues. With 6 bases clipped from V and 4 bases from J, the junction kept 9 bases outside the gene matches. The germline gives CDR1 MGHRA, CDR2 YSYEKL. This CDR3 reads CASSSTGVYADTQYF. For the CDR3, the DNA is TGCGCCAGCAGTTCGACAGGGGTGTACGCAGATACGCAGTATTTT.

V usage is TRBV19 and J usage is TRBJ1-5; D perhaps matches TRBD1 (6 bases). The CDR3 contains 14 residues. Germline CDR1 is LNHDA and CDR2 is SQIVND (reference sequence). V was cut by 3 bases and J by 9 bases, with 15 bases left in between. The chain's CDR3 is CASSIRTAKGPQHF. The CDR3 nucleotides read TGTGCCAGTAGTATTCGGACAGCGAAGGGGCCCCAGCATTTT.

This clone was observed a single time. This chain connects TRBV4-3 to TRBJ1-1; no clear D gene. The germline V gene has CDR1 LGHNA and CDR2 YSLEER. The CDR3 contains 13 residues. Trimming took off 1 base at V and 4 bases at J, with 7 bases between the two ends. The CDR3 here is CASSQGVTTEAFF. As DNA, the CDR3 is TGCGCCAGCAGCCAAGGGGTCACCACTGAAGCTTTCTTT.

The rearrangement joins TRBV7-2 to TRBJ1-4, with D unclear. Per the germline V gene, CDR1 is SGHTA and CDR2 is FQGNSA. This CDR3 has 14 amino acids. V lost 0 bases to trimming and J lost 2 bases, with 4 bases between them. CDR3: CASSLAGTNEKLFF. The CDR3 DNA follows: TGTGCCAGCAGCTTAGCAGGCACTAATGAAAAACTGTTTTTT.

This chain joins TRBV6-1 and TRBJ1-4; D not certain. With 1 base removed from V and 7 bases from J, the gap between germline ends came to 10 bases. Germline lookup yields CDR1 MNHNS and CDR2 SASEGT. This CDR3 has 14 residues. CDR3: CASSEGRESEKLFF. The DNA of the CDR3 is TGTGCCAGCAGTGAAGGGCGGGAGAGTGAAAAACTGTTTTTT.

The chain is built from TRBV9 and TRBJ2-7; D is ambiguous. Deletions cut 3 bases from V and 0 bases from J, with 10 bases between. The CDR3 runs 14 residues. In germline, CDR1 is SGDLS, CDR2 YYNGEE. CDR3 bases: TGTGCCAGCAGCGAAACTCCTAGCTCCTACGAGCAGTACTTC. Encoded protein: CASSETPSSYEQYF.

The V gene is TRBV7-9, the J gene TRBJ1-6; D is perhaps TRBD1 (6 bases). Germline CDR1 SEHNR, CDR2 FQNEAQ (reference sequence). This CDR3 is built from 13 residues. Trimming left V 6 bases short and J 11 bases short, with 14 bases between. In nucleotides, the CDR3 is TGTGCCAGCAGACAGGACAGCCGAGCACCCCTCCACTTT. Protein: CASRQDSRAPLHF.

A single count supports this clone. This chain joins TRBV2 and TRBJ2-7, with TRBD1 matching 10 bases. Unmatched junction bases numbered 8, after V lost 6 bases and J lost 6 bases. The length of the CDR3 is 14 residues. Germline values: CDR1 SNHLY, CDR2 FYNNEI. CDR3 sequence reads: CASRGDRGLFEQYF. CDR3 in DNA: TGTGCCAGCAGGGGGGACAGGGGTCTTTTCGAGCAGTACTTC.

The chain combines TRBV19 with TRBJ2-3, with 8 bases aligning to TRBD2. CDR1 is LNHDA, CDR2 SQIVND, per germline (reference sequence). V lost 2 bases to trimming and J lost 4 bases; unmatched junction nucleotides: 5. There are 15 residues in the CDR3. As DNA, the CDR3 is TGTGCCAGTAGTATAAGACTAGCGAGGGCAGATACGCAGTATTTT. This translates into CASSIRLARADTQYF.

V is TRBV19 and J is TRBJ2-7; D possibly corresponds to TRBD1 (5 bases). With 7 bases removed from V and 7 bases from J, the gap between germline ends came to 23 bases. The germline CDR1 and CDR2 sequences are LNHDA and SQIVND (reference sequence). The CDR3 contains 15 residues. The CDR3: CASTRVAGNGREQYF. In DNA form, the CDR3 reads TGTGCCAGTACCCGGGTGGCAGGGAACGGTCGGGAGCAGTACTTC.